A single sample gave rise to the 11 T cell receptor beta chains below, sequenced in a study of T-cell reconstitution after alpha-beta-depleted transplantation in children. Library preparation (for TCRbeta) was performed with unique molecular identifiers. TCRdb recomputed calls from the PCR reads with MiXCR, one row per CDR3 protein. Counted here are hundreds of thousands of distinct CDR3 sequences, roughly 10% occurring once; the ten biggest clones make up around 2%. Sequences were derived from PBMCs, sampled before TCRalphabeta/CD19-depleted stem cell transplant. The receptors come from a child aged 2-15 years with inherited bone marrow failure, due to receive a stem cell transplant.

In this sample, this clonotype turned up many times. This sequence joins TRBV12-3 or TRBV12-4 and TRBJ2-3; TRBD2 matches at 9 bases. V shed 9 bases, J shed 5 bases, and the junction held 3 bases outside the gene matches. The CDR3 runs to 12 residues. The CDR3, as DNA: TGTGCCAGTCGACTAGCGGTAGATACGCAGTATTTT. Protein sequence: CASRLAVDTQYF.

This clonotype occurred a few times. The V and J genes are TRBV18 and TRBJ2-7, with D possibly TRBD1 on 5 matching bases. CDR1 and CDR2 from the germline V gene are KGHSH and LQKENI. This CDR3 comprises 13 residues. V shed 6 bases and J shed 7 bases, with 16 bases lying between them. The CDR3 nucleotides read TGTGCCAGCTCCGAGACAGCTCCGGAGGAGCAGTACTTC. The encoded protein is CASSETAPEEQYF.

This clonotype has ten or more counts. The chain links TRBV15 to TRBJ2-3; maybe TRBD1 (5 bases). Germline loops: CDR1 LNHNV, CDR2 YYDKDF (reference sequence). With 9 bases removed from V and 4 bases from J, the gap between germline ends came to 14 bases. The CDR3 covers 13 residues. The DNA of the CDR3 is TGTGCCACTGGCGGCGCAGGGCCAGATACGCAGTATTTT. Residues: CATGGAGPDTQYF. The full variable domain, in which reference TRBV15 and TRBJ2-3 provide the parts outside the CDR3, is DAMVIQNPRYQVTQFGKPVTLSCSQTLNHNVMYWYQQKSSQAPKLLFHYYDKDFNNEADTPDNFQSRRPNTSFCFLDIRSPGLGDTAMYLCATGGAGPDTQYFGPGTRLTVL.

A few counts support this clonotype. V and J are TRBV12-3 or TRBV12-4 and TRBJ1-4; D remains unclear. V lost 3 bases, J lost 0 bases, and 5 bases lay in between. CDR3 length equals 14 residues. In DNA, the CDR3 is TGTGCCAGCAGTTTTTTTTCAACTAATGAAAAACTGTTTTTT. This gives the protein CASSFFSTNEKLFF.

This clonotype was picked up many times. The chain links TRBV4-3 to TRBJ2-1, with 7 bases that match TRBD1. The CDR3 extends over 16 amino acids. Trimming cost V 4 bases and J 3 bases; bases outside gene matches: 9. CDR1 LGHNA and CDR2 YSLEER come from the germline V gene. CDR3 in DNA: TGCGCCAGCAGCCTAACCCGGGACAGCCACTACAATGAGCAGTTCTTC. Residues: CASSLTRDSHYNEQFF.

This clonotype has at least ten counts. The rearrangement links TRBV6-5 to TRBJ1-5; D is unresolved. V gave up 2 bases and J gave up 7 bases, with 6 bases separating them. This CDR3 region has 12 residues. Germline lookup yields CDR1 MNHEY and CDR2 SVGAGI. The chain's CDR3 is CASSYPGQPQHF. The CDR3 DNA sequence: TGTGCCAGCAGTTACCCGGGCCAGCCCCAGCATTTT.

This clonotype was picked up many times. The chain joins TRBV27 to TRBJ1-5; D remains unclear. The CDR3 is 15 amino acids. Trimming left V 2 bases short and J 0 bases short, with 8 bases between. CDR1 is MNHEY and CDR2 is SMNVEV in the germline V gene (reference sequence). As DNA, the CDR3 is TGTGCCAGCAGTTTACGGGGATTTAGCAATCAGCCCCAGCATTTT. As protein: CASSLRGFSNQPQHF.

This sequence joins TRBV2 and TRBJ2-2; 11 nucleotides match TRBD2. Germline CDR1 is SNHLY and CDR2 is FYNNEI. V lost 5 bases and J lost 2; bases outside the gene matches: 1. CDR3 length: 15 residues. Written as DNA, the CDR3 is TGTGCCAGCAGTCGACTAGCGGGAAACACCGGGGAGCTGTTTTTT. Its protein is CASSRLAGNTGELFF.

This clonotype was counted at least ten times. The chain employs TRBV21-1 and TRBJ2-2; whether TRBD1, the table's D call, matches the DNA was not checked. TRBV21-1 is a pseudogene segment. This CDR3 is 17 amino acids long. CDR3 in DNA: TGTGCCAGCAGCAAAGCGGTGGGGGGAGATAACACCGGGGAGCTGTTTTTT. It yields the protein CASSKAVGGDNTGELFF.

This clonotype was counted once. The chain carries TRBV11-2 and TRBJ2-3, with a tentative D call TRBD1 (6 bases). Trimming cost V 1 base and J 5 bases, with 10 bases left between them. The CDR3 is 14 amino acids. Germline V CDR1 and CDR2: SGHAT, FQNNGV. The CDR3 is CASSLARGIDTQYF. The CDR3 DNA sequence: TGTGCCAGCAGCTTAGCCAGGGGCATAGATACGCAGTATTTT.

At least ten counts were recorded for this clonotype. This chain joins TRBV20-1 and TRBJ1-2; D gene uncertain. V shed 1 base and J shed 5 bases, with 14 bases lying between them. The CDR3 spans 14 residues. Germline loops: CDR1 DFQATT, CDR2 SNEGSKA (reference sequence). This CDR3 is CSARAGLDSYGYTF. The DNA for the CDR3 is TGCAGTGCTAGAGCGGGTTTAGACTCTTATGGCTACACCTTC.